This T cell receptor (beta chain) was documented in a study of cytomegalovirus exposure and HLA in healthy donors. Study background: The early release's HLA-typed donors yielded roughly 85 million unique TCRs.

Vbeta (60) and Jbeta (13) primers were used in the PCR. Authors' methods: Roughly 11 million of the 75 million to 95 million unique TCR beta chains counted in a later analysis were shared. Sequencing was performed with immunoSEQ multiplex PCR; in TCRdb, only in-frame clones are kept and a portion is missing. V, J and clone size are taken as reported in that table, and D and trimming were inferred from the DNA itself. Of 150,000 to 200,000 clones listed, roughly 77% were seen once; the top ten hold approximately 2.3%. Looked up from germline, CDR1 is SGDLS and CDR2 is YYNGEE. Losses at the gene ends were 1 base for V and 3 bases for J; bases not matched to a gene: 9. The CDR3 loop spans 16 amino acids.

The sequenced sample was PBMCs. The chain couples TRBV9 to TRBJ1-2, with TRBD1 identical over 7 bases. The TCR originated in a man in his forties or fifties in good health and CMV-seropositive. This chain's CDR3 is CASSVNPKGAHYGYTF. The DNA of the CDR3 is TGTGCCAGCAGCGTAAACCCCAAGGGGGCTCACTATGGCTACACCTTC.